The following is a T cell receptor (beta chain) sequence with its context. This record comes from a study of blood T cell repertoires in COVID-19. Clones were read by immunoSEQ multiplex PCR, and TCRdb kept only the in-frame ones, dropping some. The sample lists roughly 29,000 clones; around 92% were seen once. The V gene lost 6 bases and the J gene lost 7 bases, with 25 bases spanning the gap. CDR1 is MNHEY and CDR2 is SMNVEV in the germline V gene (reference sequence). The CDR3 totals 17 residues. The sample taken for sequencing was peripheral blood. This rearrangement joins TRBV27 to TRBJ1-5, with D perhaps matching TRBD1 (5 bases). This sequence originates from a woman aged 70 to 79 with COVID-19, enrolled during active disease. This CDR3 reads CASREWAAHRPLQPQHF. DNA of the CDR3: TGTGCCAGCAGGGAGTGGGCCGCACACAGGCCCCTACAGCCCCAGCATTTT.